This T cell receptor beta chain was sequenced during a study of shared clonotypes between healthy human individuals. The wider study: Three plates were used per donor for CD4 naive, three for CD4 memory, two for CD8 naive and one for CD8 memory.

CDR3 length: 14 residues. J lost 10 bases, V lost 5 bases, and 7 bases had no gene match. Germline V gives CDR1 MDHEN, CDR2 SYDVKM. Only in-frame clones appear in the TCRdb table, and some are missing; sequencing was by immunoSEQ multiplex PCR. Of over a million clones listed, just under 99% were seen once; the top ten hold approximately 0.38%. This chain uses TRBV28 with TRBJ2-6; 8 nucleotides match TRBD2. The origin of this receptor is a man aged 25 to 40 in good health. Sequenced: naive CD4+ T cells sorted from blood. Subset described: CD45RA+ positively selected. The CDR3 coding sequence is TGTGCCAGCAGTCTGACCGGGACTAGTAACGTCCTGACTTTC. This encodes CASSLTGTSNVLTF.